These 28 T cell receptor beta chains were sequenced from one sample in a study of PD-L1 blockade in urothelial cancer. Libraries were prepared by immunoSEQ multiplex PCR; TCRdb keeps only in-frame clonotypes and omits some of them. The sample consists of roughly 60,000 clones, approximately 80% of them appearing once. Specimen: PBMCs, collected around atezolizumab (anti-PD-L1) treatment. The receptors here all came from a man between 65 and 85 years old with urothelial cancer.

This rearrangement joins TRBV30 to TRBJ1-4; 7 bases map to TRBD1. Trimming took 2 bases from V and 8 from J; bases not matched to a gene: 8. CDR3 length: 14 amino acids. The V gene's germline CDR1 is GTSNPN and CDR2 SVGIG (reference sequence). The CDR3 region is CAWSKTGLGEKLFF. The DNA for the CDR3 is TGTGCCTGGAGTAAGACAGGGCTCGGCGAAAAACTGTTTTTT.

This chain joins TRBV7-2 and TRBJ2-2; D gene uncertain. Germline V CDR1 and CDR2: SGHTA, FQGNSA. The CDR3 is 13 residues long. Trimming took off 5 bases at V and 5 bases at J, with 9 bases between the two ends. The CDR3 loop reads CASSEWLTGELFF. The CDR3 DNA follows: TGTGCCAGCAGCGAGTGGTTGACCGGGGAGCTGTTTTTT.

CDR3 amino acids: CSALGTTNTGELFF. For the CDR3, the DNA is TGCAGCGCCCTGGGCACCACGAACACCGGGGAGCTGTTTTTT. The chain recombines TRBV29-1 with TRBJ2-2; D is unresolved. The CDR3 has 14 amino acids. The V and J ends lost 7 bases and 0 bases respectively, with 12 bases between them. Germline values: CDR1 SQVTM, CDR2 ANQGSEA.

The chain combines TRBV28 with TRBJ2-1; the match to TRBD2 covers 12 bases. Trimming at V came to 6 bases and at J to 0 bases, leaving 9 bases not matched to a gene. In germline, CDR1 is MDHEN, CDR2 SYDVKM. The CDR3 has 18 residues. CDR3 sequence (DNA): TGTGCCAGCAGGGCTACTAGCGGGAGGCCGCGCTCCTACAATGAGCAGTTCTTC. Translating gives CASRATSGRPRSYNEQFF.

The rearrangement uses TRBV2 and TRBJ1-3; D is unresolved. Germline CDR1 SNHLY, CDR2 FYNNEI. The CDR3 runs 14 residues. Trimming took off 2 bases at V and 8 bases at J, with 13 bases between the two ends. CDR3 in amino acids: CASSELRAFDTIYF. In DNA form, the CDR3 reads TGTGCCAGCAGTGAACTGAGGGCTTTCGACACCATATATTTT.

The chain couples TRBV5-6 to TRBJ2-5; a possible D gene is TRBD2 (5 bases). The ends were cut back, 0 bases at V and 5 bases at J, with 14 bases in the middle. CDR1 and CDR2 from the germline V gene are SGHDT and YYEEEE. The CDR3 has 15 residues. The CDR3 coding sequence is TGTGCCAGCAGCTTGGGAGGGCTCCCCAGGGAGACCCAGTACTTC. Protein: CASSLGGLPRETQYF.

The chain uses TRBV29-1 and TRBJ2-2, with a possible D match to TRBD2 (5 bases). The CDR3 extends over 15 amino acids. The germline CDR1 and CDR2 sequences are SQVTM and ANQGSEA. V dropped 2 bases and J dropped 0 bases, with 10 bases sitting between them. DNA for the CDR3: TGCAGCGTTGAAAGGACGGAGGCGAACACCGGGGAGCTGTTTTTT. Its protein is CSVERTEANTGELFF.

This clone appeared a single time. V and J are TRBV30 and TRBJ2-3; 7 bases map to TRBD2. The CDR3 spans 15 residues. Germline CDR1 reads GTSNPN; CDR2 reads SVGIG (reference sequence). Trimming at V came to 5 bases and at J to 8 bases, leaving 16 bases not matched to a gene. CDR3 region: CAWAFTLAAEGTQYF. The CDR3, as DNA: TGTGCCTGGGCGTTTACGCTAGCGGCAGAGGGTACGCAGTATTTT.

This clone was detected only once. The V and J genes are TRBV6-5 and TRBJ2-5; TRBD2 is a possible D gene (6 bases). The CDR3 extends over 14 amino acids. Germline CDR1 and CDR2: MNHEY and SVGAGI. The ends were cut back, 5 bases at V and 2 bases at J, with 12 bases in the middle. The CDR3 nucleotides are TGTGCCAGCAGTGATTGGAGGGGACAAGAGACCCAGTACTTC. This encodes CASSDWRGQETQYF.

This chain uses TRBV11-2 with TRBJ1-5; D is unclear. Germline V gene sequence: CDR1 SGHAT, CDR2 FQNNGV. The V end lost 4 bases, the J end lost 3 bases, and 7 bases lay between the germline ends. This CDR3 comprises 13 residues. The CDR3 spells CASSSGVNQPQHF. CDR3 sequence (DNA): TGTGCCAGCAGCTCCGGGGTCAATCAGCCCCAGCATTTT.

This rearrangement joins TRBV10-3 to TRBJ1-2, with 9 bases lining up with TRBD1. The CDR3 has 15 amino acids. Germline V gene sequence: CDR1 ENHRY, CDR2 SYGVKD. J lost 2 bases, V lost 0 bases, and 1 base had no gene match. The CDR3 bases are TGTGCCATCAGTGAGTCGGGGACAGGGAACTATGGCTACACCTTC. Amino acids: CAISESGTGNYGYTF.

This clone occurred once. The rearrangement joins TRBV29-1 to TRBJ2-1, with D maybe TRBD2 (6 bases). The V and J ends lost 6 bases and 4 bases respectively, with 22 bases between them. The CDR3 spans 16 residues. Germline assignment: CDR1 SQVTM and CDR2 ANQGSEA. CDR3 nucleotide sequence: TGCAGCGTCGGGACTGCCCGTTTAGGCTTATACAATGAGCAGTTCTTC. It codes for CSVGTARLGLYNEQFF.

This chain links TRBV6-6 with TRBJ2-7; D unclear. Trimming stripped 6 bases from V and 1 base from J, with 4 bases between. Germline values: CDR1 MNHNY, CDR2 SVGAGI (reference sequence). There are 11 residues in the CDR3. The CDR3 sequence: CASRLSYEQYF. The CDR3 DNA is TGTGCCAGCAGACTATCCTACGAGCAGTACTTC.

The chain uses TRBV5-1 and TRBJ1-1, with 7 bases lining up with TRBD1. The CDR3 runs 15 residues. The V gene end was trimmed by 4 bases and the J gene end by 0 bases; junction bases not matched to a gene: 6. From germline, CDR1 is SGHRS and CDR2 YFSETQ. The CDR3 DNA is TGCGCCAGCAGCCCACTACAGGGGATGAACACTGAAGCTTTCTTT. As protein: CASSPLQGMNTEAFF.

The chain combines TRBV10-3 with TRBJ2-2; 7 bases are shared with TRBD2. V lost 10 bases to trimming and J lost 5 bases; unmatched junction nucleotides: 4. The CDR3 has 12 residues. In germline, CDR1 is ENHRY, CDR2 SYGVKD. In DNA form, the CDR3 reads TGTGCCACTCAACTAGCGACCGGGGAGCTGTTTTTT. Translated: CATQLATGELFF.

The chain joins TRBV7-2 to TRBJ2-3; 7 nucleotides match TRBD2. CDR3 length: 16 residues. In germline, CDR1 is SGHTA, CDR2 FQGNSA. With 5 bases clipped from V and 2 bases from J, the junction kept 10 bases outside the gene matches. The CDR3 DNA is TGTGCCAGCAGCACCCAGGGAGGGGCCTACACAGATACGCAGTATTTT. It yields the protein CASSTQGGAYTDTQYF.

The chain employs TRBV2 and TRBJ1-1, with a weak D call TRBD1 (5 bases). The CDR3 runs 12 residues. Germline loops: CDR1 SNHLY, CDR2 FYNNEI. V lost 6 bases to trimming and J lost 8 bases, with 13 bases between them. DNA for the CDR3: TGTGCCAGCAGGCTGGGACTGCCCGAAGCTTTCTTT. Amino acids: CASRLGLPEAFF. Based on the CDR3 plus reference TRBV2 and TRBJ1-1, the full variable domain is EPEVTQTPSHQVTQMGQEVILRCVPISNHLYFYWYRQILGQKVEFLVSFYNNEISEKSEIFDDQFSVERPDGSNFTLKIRSTKLEDSAMYFCASRLGLPEAFFGQGTRLTVV.

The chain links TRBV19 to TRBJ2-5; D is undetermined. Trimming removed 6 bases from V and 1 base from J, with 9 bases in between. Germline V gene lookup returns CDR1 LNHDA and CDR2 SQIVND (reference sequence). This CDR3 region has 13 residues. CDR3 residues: CASSQNLQETQYF. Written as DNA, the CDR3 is TGTGCCAGTAGCCAGAACCTCCAAGAGACCCAGTACTTC.

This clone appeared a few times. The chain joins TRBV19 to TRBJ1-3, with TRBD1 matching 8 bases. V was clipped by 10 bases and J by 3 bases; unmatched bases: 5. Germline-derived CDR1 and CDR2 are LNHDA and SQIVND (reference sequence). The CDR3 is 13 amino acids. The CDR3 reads CATWTGSGNTIYF. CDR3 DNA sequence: TGTGCCACGTGGACAGGGAGTGGAAACACCATATATTTT.

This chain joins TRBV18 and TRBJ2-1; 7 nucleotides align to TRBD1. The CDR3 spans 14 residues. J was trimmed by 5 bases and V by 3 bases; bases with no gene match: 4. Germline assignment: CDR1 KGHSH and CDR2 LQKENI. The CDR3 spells CASSPGTDNNEQFF. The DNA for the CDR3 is TGTGCCAGCTCACCTGGGACAGACAACAATGAGCAGTTCTTC.

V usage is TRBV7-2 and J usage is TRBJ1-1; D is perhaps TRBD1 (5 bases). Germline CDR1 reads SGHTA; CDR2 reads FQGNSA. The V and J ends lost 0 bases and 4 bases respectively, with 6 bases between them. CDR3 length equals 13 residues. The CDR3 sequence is CASSLAGVTEAFF. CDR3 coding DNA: TGTGCCAGCAGCTTAGCAGGGGTCACTGAAGCTTTCTTT.

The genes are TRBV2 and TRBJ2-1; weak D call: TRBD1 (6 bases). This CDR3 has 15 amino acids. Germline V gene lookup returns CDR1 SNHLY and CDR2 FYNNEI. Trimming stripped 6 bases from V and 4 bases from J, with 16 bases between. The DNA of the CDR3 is TGTGCCAGCAGGACAGGTACCCCCTCTTACAATGAGCAGTTCTTC. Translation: CASRTGTPSYNEQFF.

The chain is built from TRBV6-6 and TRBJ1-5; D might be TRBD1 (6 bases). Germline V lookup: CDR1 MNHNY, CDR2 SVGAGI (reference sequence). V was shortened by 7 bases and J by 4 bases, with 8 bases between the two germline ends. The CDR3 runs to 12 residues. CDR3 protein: CASNRENQPQHF. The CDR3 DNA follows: TGTGCCAGCAACAGGGAGAATCAGCCCCAGCATTTT.

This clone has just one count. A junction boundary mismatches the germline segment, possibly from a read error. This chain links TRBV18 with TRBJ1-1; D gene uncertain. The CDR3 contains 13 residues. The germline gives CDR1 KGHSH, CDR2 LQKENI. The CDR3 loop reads CASSPDLTTGSLF. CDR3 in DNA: TGTGCCAGCTCACCAGATCTTACCACGGGTTCCCTATTT. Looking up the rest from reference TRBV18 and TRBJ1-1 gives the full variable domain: NAGVMQNPRHLVRRRGQEARLRCSPMKGHSHVYWYRQLPEEGLKFMVYLQKENIIDESGMPKERFSAEFPKEGPSILRIQQVVRGDSAAYFCASSPDLTTGSLFGQGTRLTVV.

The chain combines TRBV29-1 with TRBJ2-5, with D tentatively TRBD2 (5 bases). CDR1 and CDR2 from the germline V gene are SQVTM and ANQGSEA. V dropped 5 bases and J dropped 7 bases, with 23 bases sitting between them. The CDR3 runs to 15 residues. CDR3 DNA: TGCAGCGTTTTAACCCAGGCTAGCCGTAGTGGGACCCAGTACTTC. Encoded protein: CSVLTQASRSGTQYF. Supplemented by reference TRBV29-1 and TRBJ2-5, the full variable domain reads SAVISQKPSRDICQRGTSLTIQCQVDSQVTMMFWYRQQPGQSLTLIATANQGSEATYESGFVIDKFPISRPNLTFSTLTVSNMSPEDSSIYLCSVLTQASRSGTQYFGPGTRLLVL.

The CDR3 spells CASSPTRGSGNTIYF. In DNA, the CDR3 is TGTGCCAGCAGCCCGACCAGGGGGTCTGGAAACACCATATATTTT. The J gene is TRBJ1-3, the V gene TRBV13, with 7 bases aligning to TRBD1. The CDR3 has 15 amino acids. V shed 5 bases, J shed 1 base, and the junction held 5 bases outside the gene matches. Looked up from germline, CDR1 is PRHDT and CDR2 is FYEKMQ (reference sequence).

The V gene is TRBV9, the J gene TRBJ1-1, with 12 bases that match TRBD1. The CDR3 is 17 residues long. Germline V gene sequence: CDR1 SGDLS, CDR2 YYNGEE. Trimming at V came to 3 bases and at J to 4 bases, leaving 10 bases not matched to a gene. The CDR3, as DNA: TGTGCCAGCAGCGCCGTGCTGGGACAGGGGGCTGGCACTGAAGCTTTCTTT. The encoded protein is CASSAVLGQGAGTEAFF.

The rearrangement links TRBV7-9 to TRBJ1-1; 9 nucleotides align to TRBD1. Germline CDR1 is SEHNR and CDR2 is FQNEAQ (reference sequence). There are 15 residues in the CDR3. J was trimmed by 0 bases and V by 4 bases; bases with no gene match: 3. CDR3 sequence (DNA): TGTGCCAGCAGCTCGGGACAGGGATTGAACACTGAAGCTTTCTTT. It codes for CASSSGQGLNTEAFF.